This is a list of T cell receptor beta chains from one sample in a study of blood T cell repertoires in COVID-19. Measured with immunoSEQ multiplex PCR; TCRdb has only the in-frame clones, and not every one. This table holds roughly 190,000 clones, roughly 82% found once. Sequenced material: PBMCs or T cells enriched from blood (not recorded which). The origin of the receptors is a woman between 55 and 75 years old with acute COVID-19. CDR3s include the opening cysteine and the closing phenylalanine or tryptophan. Each record gives: V gene, clone size, J gene, D gene, CDR3 protein, CDR3 DNA. A D gene is named only where the DNA matches it firmly. Clone sizes are given selectively: once, few, many, or a class where the clone is expanded.

TRBV20-1	NA	TRBJ2-3	NA	CSASDQADTQYF	TGCAGTGCTAGTGATCAGGCAGATACGCAGTATTTT
TRBV7-2	NA	TRBJ2-2	NA	CASRVRGTGELFF	TGTGCCAGCAGGGTTCGGGGGACCGGGGAGCTGTTTTTT
TRBV4-3	NA	TRBJ2-5	TRBD1	CASSQDRKGGWETQYF	TGCGCCAGCAGCCAAGATAGGAAAGGGGGCTGGGAGACCCAGTACTTC
TRBV14	NA	TRBJ2-3	NA	CASSQVGTRGQYF	TGTGCCAGCAGCCAAGTAGGGACTCGGGGGCAGTATTTT
TRBV18	NA	TRBJ1-2	TRBD1	CASSPRGQGGGYTF	TGTGCCAGCTCACCACGTGGACAGGGAGGTGGCTACACCTTC
TRBV5-1	once	TRBJ2-5	NA	CASSSGSGGPQETQYF	TGCGCCAGCAGCTCGGGATCGGGTGGCCCACAAGAGACCCAGTACTTC
TRBV6-5	NA	TRBJ1-6	NA	CATTSTRRSPLHF	TGTGCCACAACTTCCACCCGTCGATCACCCCTCCACTTT
TRBV7-8	few	TRBJ2-1	TRBD2	CASSSSGAGNEQFF	TGTGCCAGCAGCAGTAGCGGGGCCGGGAATGAGCAGTTCTTC
TRBV7-9	once	TRBJ1-1	TRBD1	CASSQGVSTEAFF	TGTGCCAGCTCACAGGGGGTAAGCACTGAAGCTTTCTTT
TRBV7-2	once	TRBJ1-4	NA	CASSRTSFRLNEKLFF	TGTGCCAGCAGTCGAACAAGTTTCAGGCTTAATGAAAAACTGTTTTTT
TRBV6-2/TRBV6-3	NA	TRBJ1-5	NA	CASSPASYNQPQHF	TGTGCCAGCAGCCCGGCCTCTTACAATCAGCCCCAGCATTTT
TRBV28	NA	TRBJ1-1	NA	CASRIGTRNTEAFF	TGTGCCAGCAGAATCGGGACACGAAACACTGAAGCTTTCTTT
TRBV6-5	NA	TRBJ1-1	TRBD1	CASSSTTGVTEAFF	TGTGCCAGCAGTTCCACGACAGGGGTAACTGAAGCTTTCTTT
TRBV4-1	NA	TRBJ1-1	NA	CASSQELGRNTEAFF	TGCGCCAGCAGCCAAGAACTCGGGAGGAACACTGAAGCTTTCTTT
TRBV28	NA	TRBJ2-3	TRBD2	CASRGGLDTQYF	TGTGCCAGCCGGGGGGGGCTGGATACGCAGTATTTT
TRBV9	NA	TRBJ1-4	NA	CASSAGTNEKLFF	TGTGCCAGCAGCGCGGGGACAAATGAAAAACTGTTTTTT
TRBV18	NA	TRBJ1-4	NA	CASSPLEDEKLFF	TGTGCCAGCTCACCCCTCGAGGATGAAAAACTGTTTTTT
TRBV18	NA	TRBJ1-1	NA	CASSPPSLRDSEAFF	TGTGCCAGCTCACCACCATCACTGAGGGACTCTGAAGCTTTCTTT
TRBV19	NA	TRBJ1-5	NA	CASSIGRAHQPQHF	TGTGCCAGTAGTATAGGCAGGGCCCATCAGCCCCAGCATTTT
TRBV9	NA	TRBJ1-2	NA	CASSEGGGNYGYTF	TGTGCCAGCAGTGAGGGTGGGGGGAACTATGGCTACACCTTC
TRBV28	once	TRBJ2-5	TRBD2	CASSLGTSGGETQYF	TGTGCCAGCAGTTTGGGGACTAGCGGGGGAGAGACCCAGTACTTC
TRBV11-2	NA	TRBJ1-4	TRBD1	CASSFASGGDEKLFF	TGTGCCAGCAGCTTCGCGTCAGGGGGCGACGAAAAACTGTTTTTT
TRBV6-5	NA	TRBJ2-4	NA	CASSYGGTKNIQYF	TGTGCCAGCAGTTACGGAGGGACCAAAAACATTCAGTACTTC
TRBV15	NA	TRBJ1-2	NA	CATSRGDRIYGYTF	TGTGCCACCAGCAGAGGTGACAGGATTTATGGCTACACCTTC
TRBV29-1	NA	TRBJ2-3	NA	CSVVPGSMDTQYF	TGCAGCGTTGTGCCAGGTTCCATGGATACGCAGTATTTT
TRBV28	NA	TRBJ1-4	TRBD1	CASSFVPGTGEKLFF	TGTGCCAGCAGTTTTGTCCCCGGGACAGGGGAAAAACTGTTTTTT
TRBV6-1	NA	TRBJ1-2	NA	CASSEAPGRADGYTF	TGTGCCAGCAGTGAAGCCCCCGGCAGGGCGGATGGCTACACCTTC
TRBV6-5	NA	TRBJ1-1	TRBD1	CASSYLPGQGRAFF	TGTGCCAGCAGTTATCTTCCGGGACAGGGTCGAGCTTTCTTT
TRBV24-1	NA	TRBJ1-2	NA	CATSDRSSSGKGLYGYTF	TGTGCCACCAGTGACCGCTCCTCTTCAGGGAAGGGCCTGTATGGCTACACCTTC
TRBV18	NA	TRBJ1-6	TRBD1	CASSSSTGGAGTPLHF	TGTGCCAGCTCATCGTCTACAGGGGGCGCGGGGACACCCCTCCACTTT
TRBV6-2/TRBV6-3	once	TRBJ2-3	NA	CASSDDSTSTDTQYF	TGTGCCAGCAGTGATGATAGCACTAGCACAGATACGCAGTATTTT